This TCR beta chain was obtained from a study of CD8 T cells in ankylosing spondylitis. Germline assignment: CDR1 LNHNV and CDR2 YYDKDF (reference sequence). Trimming pared 1 base from V and 8 bases from J, leaving 5 bases between. The CDR3 extends over 11 amino acids. In its sample, this clonotype was seen a few times. Using its own MiXCR run on the 5' RACE reads, TCRdb lists one record per CDR3 protein. The sample holds tens of thousands of distinct CDR3 sequences; around 25% are singletons and the top ten take nearly 60%. Sequenced sample: blood, either unsorted or a sorted T cell fraction (not recorded which). The chain links TRBV15 to TRBJ1-1; D remains unclear. The receptor's source is a male donor with ankylosing spondylitis or in good health (not recorded which). The CDR3 loop is CATSRAAEAFF. Written as DNA, the CDR3 is TGTGCCACCAGCAGAGCGGCAGAAGCTTTCTTT. Full variable domain (rest looked up from reference TRBV15 and TRBJ1-1): DAMVIQNPRYQVTQFGKPVTLSCSQTLNHNVMYWYQQKSSQAPKLLFHYYDKDFNNEADTPDNFQSRRPNTSFCFLDIRSPGLGDTAMYLCATSRAAEAFFGQGTRLTVV.